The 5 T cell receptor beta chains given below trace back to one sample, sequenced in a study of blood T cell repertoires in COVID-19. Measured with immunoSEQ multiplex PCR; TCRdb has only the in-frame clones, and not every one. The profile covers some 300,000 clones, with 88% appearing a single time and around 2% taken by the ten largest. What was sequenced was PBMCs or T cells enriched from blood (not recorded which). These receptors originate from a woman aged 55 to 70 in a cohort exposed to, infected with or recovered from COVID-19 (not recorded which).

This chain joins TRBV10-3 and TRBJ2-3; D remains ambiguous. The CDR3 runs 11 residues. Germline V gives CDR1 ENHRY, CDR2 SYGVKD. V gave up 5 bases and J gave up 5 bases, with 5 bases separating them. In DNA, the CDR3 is TGTGCCATCAGTTCCGGAGATACGCAGTATTTT. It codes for CAISSGDTQYF.

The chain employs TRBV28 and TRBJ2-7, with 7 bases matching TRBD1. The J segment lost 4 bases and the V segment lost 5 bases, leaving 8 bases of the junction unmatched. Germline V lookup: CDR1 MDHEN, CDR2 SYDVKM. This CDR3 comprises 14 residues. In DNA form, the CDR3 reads TGTGCCAGCAGTACCCAGACAGGGACGTACGAGCAGTACTTC. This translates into CASSTQTGTYEQYF.

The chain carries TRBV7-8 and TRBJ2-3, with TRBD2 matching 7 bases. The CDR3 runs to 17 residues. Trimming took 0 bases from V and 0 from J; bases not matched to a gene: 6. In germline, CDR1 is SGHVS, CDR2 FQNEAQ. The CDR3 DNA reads TGTGCCAGCAGCTTAGCGAGAGCGGGACCAAGCACAGATACGCAGTATTTT. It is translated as CASSLARAGPSTDTQYF.

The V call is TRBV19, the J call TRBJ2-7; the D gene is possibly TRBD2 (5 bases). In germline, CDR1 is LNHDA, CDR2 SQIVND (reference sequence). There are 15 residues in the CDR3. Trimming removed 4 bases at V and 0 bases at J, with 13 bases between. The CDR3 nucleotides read TGTGCCAGTAGTAGTGTGACTACCTCCTCCTACGAGCAGTACTTC. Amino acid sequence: CASSSVTTSSYEQYF.

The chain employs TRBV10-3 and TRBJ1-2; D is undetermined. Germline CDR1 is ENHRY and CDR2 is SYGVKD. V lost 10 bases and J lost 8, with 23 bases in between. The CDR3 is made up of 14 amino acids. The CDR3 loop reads CANKRDRNDGGYTF. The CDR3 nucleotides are TGTGCCAACAAGAGGGATAGGAACGACGGCGGCTACACCTTC.